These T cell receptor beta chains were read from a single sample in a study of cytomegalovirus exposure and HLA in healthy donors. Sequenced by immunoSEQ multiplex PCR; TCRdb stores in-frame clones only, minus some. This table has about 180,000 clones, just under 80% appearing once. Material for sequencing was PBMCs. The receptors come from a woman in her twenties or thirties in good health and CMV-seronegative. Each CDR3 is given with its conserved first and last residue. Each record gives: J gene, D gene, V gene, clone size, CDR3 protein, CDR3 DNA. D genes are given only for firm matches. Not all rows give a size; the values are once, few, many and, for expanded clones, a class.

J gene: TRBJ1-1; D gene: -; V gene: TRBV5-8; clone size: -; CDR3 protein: CASSLESGWGKTEAFF; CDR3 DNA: TGTGCCAGCAGCTTGGAAAGCGGGTGGGGCAAAACTGAAGCTTTCTTT
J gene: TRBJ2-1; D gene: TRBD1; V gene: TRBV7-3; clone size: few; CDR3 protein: CASSPTGGSYNEQFF; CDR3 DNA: TGTGCCAGCAGCCCTACAGGGGGTTCCTACAATGAGCAGTTCTTC
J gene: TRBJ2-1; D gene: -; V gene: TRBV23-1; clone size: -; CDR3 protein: CASSQSSHEQFF; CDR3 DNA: TGCGCCAGCAGTCAATCGAGCCATGAGCAGTTCTTC
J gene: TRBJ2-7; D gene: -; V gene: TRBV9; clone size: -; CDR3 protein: CASSVGTLWGETSYEQYF; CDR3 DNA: TGTGCCAGCAGCGTGGGTACCTTGTGGGGAGAGACCTCCTACGAGCAGTACTTC
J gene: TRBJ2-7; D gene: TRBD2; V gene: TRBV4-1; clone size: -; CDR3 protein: CASSQSGTSGQYF; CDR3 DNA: TGCGCCAGCAGCCAATCGGGGACTAGCGGGCAGTACTTC
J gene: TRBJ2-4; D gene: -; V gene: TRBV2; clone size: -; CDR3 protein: CASSEGGGYIQYF; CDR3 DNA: TGTGCCAGCAGTGAAGGGGGAGGATACATTCAGTACTTC
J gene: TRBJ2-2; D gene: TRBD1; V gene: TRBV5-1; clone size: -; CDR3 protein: CASSPRTGGPTGELFF; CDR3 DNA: TGCGCCAGCAGCCCTAGGACAGGGGGTCCCACCGGGGAGCTGTTTTTT
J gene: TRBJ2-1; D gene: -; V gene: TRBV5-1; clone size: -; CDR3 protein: CASSPDRMTYNEQFF; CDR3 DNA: TGCGCCAGCAGCCCCGACAGGATGACCTACAATGAGCAGTTCTTC
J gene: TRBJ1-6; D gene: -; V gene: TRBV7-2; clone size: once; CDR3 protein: CASSATTGSYNSPLHF; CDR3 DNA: TGTGCCAGCAGCGCTACGACAGGCTCCTATAATTCACCCCTCCACTTT
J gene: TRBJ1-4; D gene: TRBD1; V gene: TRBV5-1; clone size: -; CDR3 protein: CASSLYGTGEKLFF; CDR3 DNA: TGCGCCAGCAGCTTATACGGGACAGGCGAAAAACTGTTTTTT
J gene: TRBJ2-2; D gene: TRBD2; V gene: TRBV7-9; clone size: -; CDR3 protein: CASSFSGGNTGELFF; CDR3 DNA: TGTGCCAGCAGCTTTAGCGGGGGAAACACCGGGGAGCTGTTTTTT
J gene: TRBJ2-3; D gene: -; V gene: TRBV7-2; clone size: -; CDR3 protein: CASSLSRPGTDTQYF; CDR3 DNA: TGTGCCAGCAGCCTCTCCAGGCCGGGCACAGATACGCAGTATTTT
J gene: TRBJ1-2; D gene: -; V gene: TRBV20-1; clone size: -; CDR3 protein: CSVDNAYGYTF; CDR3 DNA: TGCAGTGTTGACAATGCCTATGGCTACACCTTC
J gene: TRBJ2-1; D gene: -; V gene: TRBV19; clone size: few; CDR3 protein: CASSIPLWRGQFF; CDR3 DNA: TGTGCCAGTAGTATCCCGCTCTGGAGAGGGCAGTTCTTC
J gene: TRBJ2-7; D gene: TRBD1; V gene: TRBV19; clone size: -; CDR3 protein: CASTSGQDSYEQYF; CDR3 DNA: TGTGCCAGTACTTCAGGACAGGACTCCTACGAGCAGTACTTC
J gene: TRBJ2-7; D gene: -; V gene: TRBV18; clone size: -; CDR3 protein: CASSKSIEGEQYF; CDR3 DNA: TGTGCCAGCTCGAAGTCTATCGAGGGCGAGCAGTACTTC
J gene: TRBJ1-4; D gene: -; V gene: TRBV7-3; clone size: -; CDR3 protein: CASSLSGGLGEKLFF; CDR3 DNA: TGTGCCAGCAGCTTATCGGGAGGTCTAGGTGAAAAACTGTTTTTT
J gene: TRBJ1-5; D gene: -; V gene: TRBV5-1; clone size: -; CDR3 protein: CASSFNSNQPQHF; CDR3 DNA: TGCGCCAGCAGCTTTAATAGCAATCAGCCCCAGCATTTT
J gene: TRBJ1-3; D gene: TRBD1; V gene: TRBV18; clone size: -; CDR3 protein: CASSRRQGPTSGNTIYF; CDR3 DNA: TGTGCCAGCTCACGAAGACAGGGCCCTACTTCTGGAAACACCATATATTTT
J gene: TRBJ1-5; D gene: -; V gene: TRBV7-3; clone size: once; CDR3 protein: CASSLTPLSNQPQHF; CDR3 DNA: TGTGCCAGCAGCTTAACGCCATTGAGTAATCAGCCCCAGCATTTT
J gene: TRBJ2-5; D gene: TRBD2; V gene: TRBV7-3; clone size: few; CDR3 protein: CASSLQGGGGLETQYF; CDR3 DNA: TGTGCCAGCAGCTTACAAGGCGGGGGAGGTCTAGAGACCCAGTACTTC
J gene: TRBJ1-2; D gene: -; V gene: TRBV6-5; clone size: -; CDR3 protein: CATTSREGGHYGYTF; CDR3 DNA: TGTGCCACCACCTCCCGAGAAGGTGGGCACTATGGCTACACCTTC
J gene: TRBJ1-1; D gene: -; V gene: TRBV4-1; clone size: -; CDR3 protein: CASSLWTGEVTEAFF; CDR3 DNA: TGCGCCAGCAGCCTATGGACCGGGGAGGTCACTGAAGCTTTCTTT
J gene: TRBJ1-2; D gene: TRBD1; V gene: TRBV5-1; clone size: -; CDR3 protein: CASSPPDRAYGYTF; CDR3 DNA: TGCGCCAGCAGCCCCCCGGACAGGGCTTATGGCTACACCTTC
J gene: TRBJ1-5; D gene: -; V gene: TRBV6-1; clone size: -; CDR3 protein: CASIRDIHSNQPQHF; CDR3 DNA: TGTGCCAGCATCAGGGACATCCATAGCAATCAGCCCCAGCATTTT
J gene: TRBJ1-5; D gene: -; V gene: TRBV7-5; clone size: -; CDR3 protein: CARSPWTPGWSNQPQHF; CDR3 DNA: TGTGCCAGAAGCCCCTGGACACCTGGTTGGAGCAATCAGCCCCAGCATTTT
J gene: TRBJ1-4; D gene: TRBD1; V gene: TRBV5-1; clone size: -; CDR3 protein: CASSLTGVEKLFF; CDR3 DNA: TGCGCCAGCAGCTTGACAGGGGTGGAAAAACTGTTTTTT
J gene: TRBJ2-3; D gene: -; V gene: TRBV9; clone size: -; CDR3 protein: CASSIRQGTDTQYF; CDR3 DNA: TGTGCCAGCAGCATAAGACAGGGCACAGATACGCAGTATTTT
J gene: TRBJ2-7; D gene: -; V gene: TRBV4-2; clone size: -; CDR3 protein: CASRPDLLYNEQYF; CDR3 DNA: TGTGCCAGCAGGCCGGATCTACTATACAACGAGCAGTACTTC
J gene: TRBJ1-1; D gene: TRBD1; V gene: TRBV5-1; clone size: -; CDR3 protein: CASSVQGANTEAFF; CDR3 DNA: TGCGCCAGCAGCGTTCAGGGGGCGAACACTGAAGCTTTCTTT
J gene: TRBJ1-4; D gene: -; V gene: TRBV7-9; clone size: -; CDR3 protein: CASSLGVGEEKLFF; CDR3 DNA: TGTGCCAGCAGCTTAGGGGTCGGGGAGGAAAAACTGTTTTTT
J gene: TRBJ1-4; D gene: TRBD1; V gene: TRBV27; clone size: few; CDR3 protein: CASSLSGRGYEKLFF; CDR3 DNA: TGTGCCAGCAGTTTATCAGGCAGGGGGTACGAAAAACTGTTTTTT
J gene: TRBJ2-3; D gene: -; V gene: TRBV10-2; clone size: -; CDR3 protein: CASSGGDTQYF; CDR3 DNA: TGCGCCAGCAGTGGAGGTGATACGCAGTATTTT
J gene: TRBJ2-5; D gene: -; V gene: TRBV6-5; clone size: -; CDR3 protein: CASSYSFSQETQYF; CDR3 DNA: TGTGCCAGCAGTTACTCGTTCAGTCAAGAGACCCAGTACTTC
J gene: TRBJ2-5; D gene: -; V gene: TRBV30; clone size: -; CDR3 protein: CAWSVPTSNRETQYF; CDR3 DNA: TGTGCCTGGAGTGTACCTACTAGCAATCGGGAGACCCAGTACTTC
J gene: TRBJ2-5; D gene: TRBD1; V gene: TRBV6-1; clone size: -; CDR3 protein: CASSERGTGRETQYF; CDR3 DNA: TGTGCCAGCAGTGAACGCGGGACAGGGAGGGAGACCCAGTACTTC
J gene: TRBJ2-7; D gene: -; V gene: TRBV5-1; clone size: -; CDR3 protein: CASSLEIRSYEQYF; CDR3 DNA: TGCGCCAGCAGCTTGGAAATTCGCTCCTACGAGCAGTACTTC
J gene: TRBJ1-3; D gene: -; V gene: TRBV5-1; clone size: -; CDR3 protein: CASSLLQSNSGNTIYF; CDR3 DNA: TGCGCCAGCAGCTTGTTACAGTCGAACTCTGGAAACACCATATATTTT
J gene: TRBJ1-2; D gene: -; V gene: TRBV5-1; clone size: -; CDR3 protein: CASSLTAGGNYGYTF; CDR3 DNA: TGCGCCAGCAGCTTAACGGCAGGAGGGAACTATGGCTACACCTTC
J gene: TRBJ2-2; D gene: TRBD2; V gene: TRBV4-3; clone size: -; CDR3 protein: CASSGLAGADGELFF; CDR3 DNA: TGCGCCAGCAGCGGTCTAGCGGGGGCGGACGGGGAGCTGTTTTTT
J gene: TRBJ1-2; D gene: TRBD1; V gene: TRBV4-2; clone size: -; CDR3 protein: CASSSDRGFGGYTF; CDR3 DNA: TGTGCCAGCAGCTCCGACAGGGGGTTCGGTGGCTACACCTTC
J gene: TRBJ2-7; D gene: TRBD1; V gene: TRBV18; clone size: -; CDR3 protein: CASSNRQGQGARLEQYF; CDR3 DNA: TGTGCCAGCTCCAACCGGCAGGGACAGGGGGCTCGTCTCGAGCAGTACTTC
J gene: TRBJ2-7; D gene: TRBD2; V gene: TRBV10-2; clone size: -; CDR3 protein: CASTRTSGGEQYF; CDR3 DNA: TGCGCCAGCACCAGGACTAGCGGAGGCGAGCAGTACTTC
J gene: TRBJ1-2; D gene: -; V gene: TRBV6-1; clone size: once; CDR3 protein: CASSALQGYGYTF; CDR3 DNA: TGTGCCAGCAGTGCATTACAGGGCTATGGCTACACCTTC
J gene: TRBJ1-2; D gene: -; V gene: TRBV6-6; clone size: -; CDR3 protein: CASSLGRDYYGYTF; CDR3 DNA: TGTGCCAGCAGCCTCGGCAGGGACTACTATGGCTACACCTTC